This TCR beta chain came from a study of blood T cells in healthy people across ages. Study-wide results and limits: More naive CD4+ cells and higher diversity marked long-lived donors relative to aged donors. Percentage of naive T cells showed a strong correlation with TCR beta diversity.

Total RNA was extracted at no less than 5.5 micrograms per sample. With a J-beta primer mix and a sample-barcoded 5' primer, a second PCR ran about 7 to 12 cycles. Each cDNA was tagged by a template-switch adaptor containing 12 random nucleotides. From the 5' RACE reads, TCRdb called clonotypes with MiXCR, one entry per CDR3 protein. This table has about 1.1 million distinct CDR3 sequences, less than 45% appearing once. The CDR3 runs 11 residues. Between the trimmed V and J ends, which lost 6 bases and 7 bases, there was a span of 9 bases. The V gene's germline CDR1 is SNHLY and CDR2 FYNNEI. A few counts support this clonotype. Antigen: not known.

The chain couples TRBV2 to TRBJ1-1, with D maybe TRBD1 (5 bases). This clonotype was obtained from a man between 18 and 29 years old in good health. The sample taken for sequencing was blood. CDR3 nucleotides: TGTGCCAGCAGGGGACGCTTTGAAGCTTTCTTT. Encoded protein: CASRGRFEAFF. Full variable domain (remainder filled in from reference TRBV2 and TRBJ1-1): EPEVTQTPSHQVTQMGQEVILRCVPISNHLYFYWYRQILGQKVEFLVSFYNNEISEKSEIFDDQFSVERPDGSNFTLKIRSTKLEDSAMYFCASRGRFEAFFGQGTRLTVV.